This TCR beta chain was retrieved from a study of T-cell reconstitution after alpha-beta-depleted transplantation in children. Notes on the study in general: Surviving recipient T cells and intrathymic progenitors accounted for some patients' high TCRbeta diversity at day 60. One year after transplant, T-cell counts and diversity came mostly from newly produced T cells. About two months after transplant, alpha-beta T cells reportedly came from several hundred expanded graft clones.

There are 13 residues in the CDR3. Between the trimmed V and J ends, which lost 0 bases and 10 bases, there was a span of 13 bases. CDR1 is GTSNPN and CDR2 is SVGIG in the germline V gene (reference sequence). Library preparation (for TCRbeta) was performed with unique molecular identifiers. MiXCR, applied by TCRdb to the PCR reads, yields one record per CDR3 protein. Here the sample spans 500,000 to 650,000 distinct CDR3 sequences, approximately 13% being singletons. Notes on this clonotype: The antigen is not known.

This sample comprised PBMCs, mostly from graft donor cells, obtained 360 days after TCRalphabeta/CD19-depleted stem cell transplant. This chain uses TRBV30 with TRBJ2-1, with D uncertain. This TCR was sampled from a male patient aged 10-17 years who had a stem cell transplant for acute myeloid leukemia, so the T cells may come from the graft donor. In DNA, the CDR3 is TGTGCCTGGAGTGTACTACACAATGACGAGCAGTTCTTC. It yields the protein CAWSVLHNDEQFF.